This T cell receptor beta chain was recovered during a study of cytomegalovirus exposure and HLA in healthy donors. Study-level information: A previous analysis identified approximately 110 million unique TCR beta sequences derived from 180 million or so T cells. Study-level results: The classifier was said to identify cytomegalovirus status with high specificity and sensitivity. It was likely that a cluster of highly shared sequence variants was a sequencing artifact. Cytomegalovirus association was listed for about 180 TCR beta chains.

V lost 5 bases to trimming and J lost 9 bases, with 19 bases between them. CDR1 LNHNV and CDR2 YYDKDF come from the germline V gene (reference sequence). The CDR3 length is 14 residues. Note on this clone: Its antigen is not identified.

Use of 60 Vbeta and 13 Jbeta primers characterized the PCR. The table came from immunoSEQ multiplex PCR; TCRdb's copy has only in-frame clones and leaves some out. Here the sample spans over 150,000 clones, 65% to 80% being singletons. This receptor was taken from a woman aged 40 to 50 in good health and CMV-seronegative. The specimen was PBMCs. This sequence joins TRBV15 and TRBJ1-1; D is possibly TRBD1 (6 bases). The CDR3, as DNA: TGTGCCACCAGCTCCCTGGGGGGGCTTCGACAAGCTTTCTTT. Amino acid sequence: CATSSLGGLRQAFF.